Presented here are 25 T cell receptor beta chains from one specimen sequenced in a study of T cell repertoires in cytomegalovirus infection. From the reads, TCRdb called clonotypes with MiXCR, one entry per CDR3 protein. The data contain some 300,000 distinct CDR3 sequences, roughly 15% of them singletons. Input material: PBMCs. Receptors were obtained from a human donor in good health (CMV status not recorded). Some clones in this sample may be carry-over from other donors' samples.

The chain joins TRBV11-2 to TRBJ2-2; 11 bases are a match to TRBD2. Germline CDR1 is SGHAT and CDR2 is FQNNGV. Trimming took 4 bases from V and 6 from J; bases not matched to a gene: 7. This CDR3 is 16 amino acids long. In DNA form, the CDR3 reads TGTGCCAGCAGCTCCCGACTAGCGGGAAAACCCGGGGAGCTGTTTTTT. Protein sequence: CASSSRLAGKPGELFF.

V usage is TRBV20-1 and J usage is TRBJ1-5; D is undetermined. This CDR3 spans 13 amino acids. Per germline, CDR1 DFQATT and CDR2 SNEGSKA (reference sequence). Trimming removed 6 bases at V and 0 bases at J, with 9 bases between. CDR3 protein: CSARTDSNQPQHF. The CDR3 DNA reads TGCAGTGCAAGGACGGATAGCAATCAGCCCCAGCATTTT.

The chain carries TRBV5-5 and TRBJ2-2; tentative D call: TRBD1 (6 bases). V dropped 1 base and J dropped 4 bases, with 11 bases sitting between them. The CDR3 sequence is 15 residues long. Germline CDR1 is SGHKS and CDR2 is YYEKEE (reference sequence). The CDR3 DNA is TGTGCCAGCAGCTTGTCCGGGACACGCACCGGGGAGCTGTTTTTT. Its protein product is CASSLSGTRTGELFF.

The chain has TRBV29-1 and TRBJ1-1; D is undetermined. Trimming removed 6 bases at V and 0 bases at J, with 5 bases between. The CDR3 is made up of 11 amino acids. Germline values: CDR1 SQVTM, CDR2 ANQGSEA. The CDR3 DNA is TGCAGCGTCCAGATGAACACTGAAGCTTTCTTT. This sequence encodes CSVQMNTEAFF.

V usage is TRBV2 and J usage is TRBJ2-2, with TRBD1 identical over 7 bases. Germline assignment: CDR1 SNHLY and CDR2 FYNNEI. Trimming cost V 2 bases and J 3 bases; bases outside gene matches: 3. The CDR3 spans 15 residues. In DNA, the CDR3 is TGTGCCAGCAGTGAAAGACAGGGCGACACCGGGGAGCTGTTTTTT. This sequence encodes CASSERQGDTGELFF.

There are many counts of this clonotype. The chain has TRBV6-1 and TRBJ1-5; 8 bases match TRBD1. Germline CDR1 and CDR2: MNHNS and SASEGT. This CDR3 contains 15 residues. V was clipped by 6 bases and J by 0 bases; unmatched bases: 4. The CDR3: CASRRQGTSNQPQHF. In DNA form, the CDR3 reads TGTGCCAGCAGACGACAGGGGACTAGCAATCAGCCCCAGCATTTT.

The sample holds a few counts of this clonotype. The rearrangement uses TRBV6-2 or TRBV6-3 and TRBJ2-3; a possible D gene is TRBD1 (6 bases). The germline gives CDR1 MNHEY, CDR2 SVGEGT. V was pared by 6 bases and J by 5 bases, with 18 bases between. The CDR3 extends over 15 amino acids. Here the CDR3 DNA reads TGTGCCAGCAGCCAGGAAGGGGGAAATCGAGATACGCAGTATTTT. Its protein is CASSQEGGNRDTQYF.

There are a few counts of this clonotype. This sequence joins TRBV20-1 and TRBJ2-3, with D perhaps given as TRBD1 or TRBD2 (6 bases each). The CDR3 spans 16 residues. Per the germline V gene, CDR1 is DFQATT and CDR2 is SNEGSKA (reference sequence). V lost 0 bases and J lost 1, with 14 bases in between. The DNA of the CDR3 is TGCAGTGCTAGAGATTTGACGGGGGCCGGCACAGATACGCAGTATTTT. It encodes CSARDLTGAGTDTQYF.

The CDR3 DNA sequence: TGTGCCAGCAGCCAGACAGAGCTCGAGCAGTACTTC. It is translated as CASSQTELEQYF. This chain links TRBV7-9 with TRBJ2-7, with D tentatively TRBD1 (5 bases). The CDR3 is 12 amino acids. Germline loops: CDR1 SEHNR, CDR2 FQNEAQ (reference sequence). V lost 5 bases, J lost 6 bases, and 11 bases lay in between.

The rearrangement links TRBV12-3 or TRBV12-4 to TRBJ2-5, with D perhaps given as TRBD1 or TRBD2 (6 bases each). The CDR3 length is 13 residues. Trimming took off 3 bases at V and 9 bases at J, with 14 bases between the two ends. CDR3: CASSLDGGWSQYF. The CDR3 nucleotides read TGTGCCAGCAGTTTGGACGGGGGCTGGTCCCAGTACTTC.

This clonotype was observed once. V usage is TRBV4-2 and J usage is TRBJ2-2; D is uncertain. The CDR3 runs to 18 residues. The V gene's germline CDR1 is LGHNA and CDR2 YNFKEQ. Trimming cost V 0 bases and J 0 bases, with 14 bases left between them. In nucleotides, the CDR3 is TGTGCCAGCAGCCAAGAAATTAGCTCATACGCGAACACCGGGGAGCTGTTTTTT. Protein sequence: CASSQEISSYANTGELFF.

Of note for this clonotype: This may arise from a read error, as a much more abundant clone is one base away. The CDR3 loop is CASSSEQEALWSGYTF. The CDR3 nucleotides read TGTGCCAGCAGCTCCGAACAGGAGGCGCTTTGGTCTGGCTACACCTTC. This chain links TRBV7-2 with TRBJ1-2; D may be TRBD1 (5 bases). Germline V gene data show CDR1 as SGHTA and CDR2 as FQGNSA. The CDR3 sequence is 16 residues long. Between the trimmed V and J ends, which lost 4 bases and 7 bases, there was a span of 22 bases.

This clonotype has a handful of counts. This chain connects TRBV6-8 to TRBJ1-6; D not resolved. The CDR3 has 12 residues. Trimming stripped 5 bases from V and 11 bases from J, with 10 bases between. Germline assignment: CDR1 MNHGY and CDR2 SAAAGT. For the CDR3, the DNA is TGTGCCAGCAGTGACCTTACCGCACCCCTCCACTTT. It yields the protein CASSDLTAPLHF.

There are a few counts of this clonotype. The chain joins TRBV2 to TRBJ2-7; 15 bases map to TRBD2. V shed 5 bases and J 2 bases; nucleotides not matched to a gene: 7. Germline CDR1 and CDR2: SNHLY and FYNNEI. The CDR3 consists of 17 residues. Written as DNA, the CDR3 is TGTGCCAGCAGTATAAGGGGGACTAGCGGGGGGACCTACGAGCAGTACTTC. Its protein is CASSIRGTSGGTYEQYF. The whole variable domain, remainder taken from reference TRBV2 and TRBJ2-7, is EPEVTQTPSHQVTQMGQEVILRCVPISNHLYFYWYRQILGQKVEFLVSFYNNEISEKSEIFDDQFSVERPDGSNFTLKIRSTKLEDSAMYFCASSIRGTSGGTYEQYFGPGTRLTVT.

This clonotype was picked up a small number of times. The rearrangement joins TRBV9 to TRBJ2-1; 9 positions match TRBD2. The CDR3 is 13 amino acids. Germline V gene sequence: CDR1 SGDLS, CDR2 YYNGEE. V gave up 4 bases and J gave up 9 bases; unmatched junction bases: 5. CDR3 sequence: CASSTGLAGEQFF. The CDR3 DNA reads TGTGCCAGCAGCACGGGACTAGCTGGTGAGCAGTTCTTC.

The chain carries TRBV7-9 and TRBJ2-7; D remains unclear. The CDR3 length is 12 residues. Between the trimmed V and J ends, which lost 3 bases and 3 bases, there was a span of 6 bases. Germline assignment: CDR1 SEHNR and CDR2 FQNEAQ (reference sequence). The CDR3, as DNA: TGTGCCAGCAGCTTTACAGACTACGAGCAGTACTTC. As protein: CASSFTDYEQYF.

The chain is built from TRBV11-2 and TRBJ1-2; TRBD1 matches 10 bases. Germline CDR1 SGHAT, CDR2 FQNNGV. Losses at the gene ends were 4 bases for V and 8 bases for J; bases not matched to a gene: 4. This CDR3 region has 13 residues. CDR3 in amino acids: CASSSGTGEGYTF. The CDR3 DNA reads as TGTGCCAGCAGCTCCGGGACAGGGGAAGGCTACACCTTC.

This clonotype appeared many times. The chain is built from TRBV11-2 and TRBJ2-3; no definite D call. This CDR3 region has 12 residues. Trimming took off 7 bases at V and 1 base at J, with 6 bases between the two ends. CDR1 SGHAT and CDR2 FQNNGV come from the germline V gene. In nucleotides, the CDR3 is TGTGCCAGCAACCGCCGCACAGATACGCAGTATTTT. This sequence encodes CASNRRTDTQYF.

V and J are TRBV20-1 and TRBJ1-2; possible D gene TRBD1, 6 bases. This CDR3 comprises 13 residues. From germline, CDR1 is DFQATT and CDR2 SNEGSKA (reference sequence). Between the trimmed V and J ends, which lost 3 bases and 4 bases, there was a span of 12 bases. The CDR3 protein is CSASPSGAYGYTF. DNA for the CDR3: TGCAGTGCTAGTCCATCGGGGGCCTATGGCTACACCTTC.

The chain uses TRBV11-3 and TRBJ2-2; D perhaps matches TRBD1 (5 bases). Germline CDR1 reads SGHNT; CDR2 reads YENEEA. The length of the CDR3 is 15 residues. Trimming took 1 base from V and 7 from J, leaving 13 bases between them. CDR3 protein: CASSLGQGSDGELFF. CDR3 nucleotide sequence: TGTGCCAGCAGCTTAGGCCAGGGTTCGGACGGGGAGCTGTTTTTT.

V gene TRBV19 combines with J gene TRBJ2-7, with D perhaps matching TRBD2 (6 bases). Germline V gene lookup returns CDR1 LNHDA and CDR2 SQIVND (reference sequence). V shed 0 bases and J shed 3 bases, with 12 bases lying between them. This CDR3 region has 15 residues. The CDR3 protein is CASSIDGGTVYEQYF. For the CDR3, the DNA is TGTGCCAGTAGTATAGACGGGGGAACCGTCTACGAGCAGTACTTC.

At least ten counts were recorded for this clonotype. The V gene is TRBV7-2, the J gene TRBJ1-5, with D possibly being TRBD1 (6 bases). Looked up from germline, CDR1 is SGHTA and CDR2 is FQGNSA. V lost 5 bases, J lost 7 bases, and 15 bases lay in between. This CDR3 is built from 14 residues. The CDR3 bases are TGTGCCAGCAGCCTACAGGGTGCCGGCCAGCCCCAGCATTTT. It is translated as CASSLQGAGQPQHF.

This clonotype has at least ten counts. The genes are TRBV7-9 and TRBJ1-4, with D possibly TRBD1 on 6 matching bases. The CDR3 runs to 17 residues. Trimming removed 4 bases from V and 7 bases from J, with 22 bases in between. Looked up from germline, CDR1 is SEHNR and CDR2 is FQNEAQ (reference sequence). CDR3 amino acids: CASSSIVRGLHGEKLFF. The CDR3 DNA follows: TGTGCCAGCAGCTCCATTGTCAGGGGCCTCCATGGTGAAAAACTGTTTTTT.

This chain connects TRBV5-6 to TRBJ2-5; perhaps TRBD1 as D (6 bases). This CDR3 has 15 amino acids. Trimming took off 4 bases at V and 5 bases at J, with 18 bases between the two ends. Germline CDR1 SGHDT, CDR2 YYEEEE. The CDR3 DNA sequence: TGTGCCAGCAGCCAAAATCCACAGGGCAGGGAGACCCAGTACTTC. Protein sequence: CASSQNPQGRETQYF.

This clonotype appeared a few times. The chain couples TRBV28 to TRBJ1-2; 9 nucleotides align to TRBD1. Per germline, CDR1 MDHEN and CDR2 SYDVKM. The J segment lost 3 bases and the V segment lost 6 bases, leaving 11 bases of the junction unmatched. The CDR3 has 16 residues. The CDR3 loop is CASRYRDRAVYYGYTF. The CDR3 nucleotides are TGTGCCAGCAGATACCGGGACAGGGCTGTGTACTATGGCTACACCTTC.